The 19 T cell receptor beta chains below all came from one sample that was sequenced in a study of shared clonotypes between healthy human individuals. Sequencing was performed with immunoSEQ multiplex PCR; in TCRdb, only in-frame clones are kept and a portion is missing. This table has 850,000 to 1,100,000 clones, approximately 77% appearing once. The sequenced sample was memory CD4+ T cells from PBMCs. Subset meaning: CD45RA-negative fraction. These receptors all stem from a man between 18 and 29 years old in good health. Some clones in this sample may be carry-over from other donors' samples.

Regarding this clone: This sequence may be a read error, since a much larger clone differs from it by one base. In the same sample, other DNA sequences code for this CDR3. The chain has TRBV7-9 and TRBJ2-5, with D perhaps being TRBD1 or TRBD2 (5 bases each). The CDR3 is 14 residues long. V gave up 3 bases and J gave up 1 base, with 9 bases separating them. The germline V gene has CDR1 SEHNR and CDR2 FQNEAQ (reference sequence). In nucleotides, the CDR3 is TGTGCCAGCAGCTTGGGGCTAGCCCAAGAGACCCAGTACTTC. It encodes CASSLGLAQETQYF.

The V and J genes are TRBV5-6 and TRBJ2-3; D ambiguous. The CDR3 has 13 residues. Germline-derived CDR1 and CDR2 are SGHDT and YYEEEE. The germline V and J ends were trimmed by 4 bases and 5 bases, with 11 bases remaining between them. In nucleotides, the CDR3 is TGTGCCAGCAGCCTCCCCCTGGGAGATACGCAGTATTTT. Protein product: CASSLPLGDTQYF.

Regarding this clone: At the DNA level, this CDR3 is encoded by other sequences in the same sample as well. The CDR3 bases are TGTGCCAGCAGCTCTCCCGGGACTAGCGGGAGACGAAGCACAGATACGCAGTATTTT. Its protein product is CASSSPGTSGRRSTDTQYF. The rearrangement uses TRBV7-2 and TRBJ2-3; 14 nucleotides agree with TRBD2. The CDR3 loop spans 19 amino acids. V was clipped by 4 bases and J by 0 bases; unmatched bases: 9. From germline, CDR1 is SGHTA and CDR2 FQGNSA.

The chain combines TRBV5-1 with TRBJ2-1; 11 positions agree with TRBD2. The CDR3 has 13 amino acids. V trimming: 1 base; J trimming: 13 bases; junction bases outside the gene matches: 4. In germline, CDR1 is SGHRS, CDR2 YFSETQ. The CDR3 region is CASSLLAGGSQFF. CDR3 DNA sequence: TGCGCCAGCAGCTTGCTAGCGGGAGGTTCTCAGTTCTTC.

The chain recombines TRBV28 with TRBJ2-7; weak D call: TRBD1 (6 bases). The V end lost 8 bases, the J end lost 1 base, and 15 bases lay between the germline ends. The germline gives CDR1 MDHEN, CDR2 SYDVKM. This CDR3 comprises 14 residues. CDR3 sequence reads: CASLTWGQSYEQYF. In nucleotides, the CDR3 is TGTGCCAGCCTTACTTGGGGGCAATCCTACGAGCAGTACTTC.

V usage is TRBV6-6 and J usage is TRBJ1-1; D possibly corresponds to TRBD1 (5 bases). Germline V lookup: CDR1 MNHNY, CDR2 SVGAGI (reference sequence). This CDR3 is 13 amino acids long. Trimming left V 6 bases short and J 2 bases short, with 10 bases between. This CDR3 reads CASRDGGNTEAFF. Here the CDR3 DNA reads TGTGCCAGCAGGGATGGGGGAAACACTGAAGCTTTCTTT.

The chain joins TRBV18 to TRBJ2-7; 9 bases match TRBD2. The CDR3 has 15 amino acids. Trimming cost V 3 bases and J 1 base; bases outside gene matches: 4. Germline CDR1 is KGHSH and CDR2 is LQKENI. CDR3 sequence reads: CASSPGTSSSYEQYF. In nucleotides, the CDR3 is TGTGCCAGCTCACCCGGGACTAGCTCGTCCTACGAGCAGTACTTC.

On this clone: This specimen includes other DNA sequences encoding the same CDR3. CDR3: CASSVVGQGSGYTF. The CDR3, as DNA: TGTGCCAGCAGCGTAGTGGGCCAGGGCTCTGGCTACACCTTC. The chain couples TRBV9 to TRBJ1-2, with a weak D call TRBD1 (5 bases). V lost 0 bases and J lost 7, with 13 bases in between. The germline CDR1 and CDR2 sequences are SGDLS and YYNGEE. This CDR3 comprises 14 residues.

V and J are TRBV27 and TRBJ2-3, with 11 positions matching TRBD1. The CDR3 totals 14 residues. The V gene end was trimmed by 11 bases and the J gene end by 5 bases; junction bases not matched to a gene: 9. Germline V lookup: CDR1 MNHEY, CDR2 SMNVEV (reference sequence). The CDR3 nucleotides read TGTGCCGCCCGGACAGGGGGCGCGGGAGATACGCAGTATTTT. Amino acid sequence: CAARTGGAGDTQYF.

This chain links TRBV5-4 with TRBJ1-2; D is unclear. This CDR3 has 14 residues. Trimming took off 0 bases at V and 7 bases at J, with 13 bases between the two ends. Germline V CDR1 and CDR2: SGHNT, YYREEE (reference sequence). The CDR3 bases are TGTGCCAGCAGCTTGGCTGGCTACGGTTCTGGCTACACCTTC. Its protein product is CASSLAGYGSGYTF.

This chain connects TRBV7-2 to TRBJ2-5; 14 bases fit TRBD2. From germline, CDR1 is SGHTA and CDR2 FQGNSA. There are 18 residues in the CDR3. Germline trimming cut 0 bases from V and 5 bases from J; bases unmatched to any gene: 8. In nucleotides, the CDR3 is TGTGCCAGCAGCTTAGCGACGACTAGCGGGAGGGCGGGTGAGACCCAGTACTTC. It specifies CASSLATTSGRAGETQYF.

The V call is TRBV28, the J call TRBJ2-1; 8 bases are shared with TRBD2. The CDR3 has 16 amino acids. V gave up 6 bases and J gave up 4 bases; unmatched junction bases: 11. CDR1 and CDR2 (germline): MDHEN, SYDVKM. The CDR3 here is CASRTPGLEMYNEQFF. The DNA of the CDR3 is TGTGCCAGCAGAACTCCGGGACTAGAAATGTACAATGAGCAGTTCTTC.

The CDR3 nucleotides read TGTGCCAGCTCACCCCAGGGACAGTACACCGGGGAGCTGTTTTTT. Amino acid sequence: CASSPQGQYTGELFF. V usage is TRBV18 and J usage is TRBJ2-2; 7 positions match TRBD1. Germline loops: CDR1 KGHSH, CDR2 LQKENI. The CDR3 runs 15 residues. The V gene end was trimmed by 3 bases and the J gene end by 3 bases; junction bases not matched to a gene: 4. Looking up the rest from reference TRBV18 and TRBJ2-2 gives the full variable domain: NAGVMQNPRHLVRRRGQEARLRCSPMKGHSHVYWYRQLPEEGLKFMVYLQKENIIDESGMPKERFSAEFPKEGPSILRIQQVVRGDSAAYFCASSPQGQYTGELFFGEGSRLTVL.

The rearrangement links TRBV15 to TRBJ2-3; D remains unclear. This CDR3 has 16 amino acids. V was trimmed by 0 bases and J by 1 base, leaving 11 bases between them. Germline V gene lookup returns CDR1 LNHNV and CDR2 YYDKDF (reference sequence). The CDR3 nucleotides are TGTGCCACCAGCAGAGAGGCGGTGGCGGGCACAGATACGCAGTATTTT. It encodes CATSREAVAGTDTQYF.

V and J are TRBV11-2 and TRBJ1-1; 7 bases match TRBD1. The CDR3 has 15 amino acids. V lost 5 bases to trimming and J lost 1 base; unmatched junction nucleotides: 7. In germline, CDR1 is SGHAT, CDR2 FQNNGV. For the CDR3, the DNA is TGTGCCAGCAGCGCCCCGACAGGGCGGAACACTGAAGCTTTCTTT. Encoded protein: CASSAPTGRNTEAFF.

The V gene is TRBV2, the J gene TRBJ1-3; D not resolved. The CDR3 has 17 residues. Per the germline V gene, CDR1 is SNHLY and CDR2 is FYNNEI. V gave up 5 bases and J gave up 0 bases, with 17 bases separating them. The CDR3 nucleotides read TGTGCCAGCAGTACTAGGCCAACGGGTGGCTCTGGAAACACCATATATTTT. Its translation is CASSTRPTGGSGNTIYF.

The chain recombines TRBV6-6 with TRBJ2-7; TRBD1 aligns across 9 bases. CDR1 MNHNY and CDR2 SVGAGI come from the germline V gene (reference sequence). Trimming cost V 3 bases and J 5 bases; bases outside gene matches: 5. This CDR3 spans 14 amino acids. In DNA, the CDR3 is TGTGCCAGCAGTTATATAACAGGGGGCAACGAGCAGTACTTC. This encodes CASSYITGGNEQYF.

The DNA for the CDR3 is TGTGCCAGCAGTCCTAGGGGCTACTCTGGAAACACCATATATTTT. Amino acids: CASSPRGYSGNTIYF. The genes are TRBV27 and TRBJ1-3, with a weak D call TRBD1 (5 bases). Trimming took off 5 bases at V and 0 bases at J, with 11 bases between the two ends. Germline CDR1 and CDR2: MNHEY and SMNVEV (reference sequence). The CDR3 is made up of 15 amino acids.

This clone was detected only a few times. The CDR3 is CSVGGQGAFF. DNA of the CDR3: TGCAGCGTTGGAGGGCAGGGAGCTTTCTTT. The chain links TRBV29-1 to TRBJ1-1; a weak D match, TRBD1 (5 bases). The V end lost 4 bases, the J end lost 10 bases, and 10 bases lay between the germline ends. Germline CDR1 and CDR2: SQVTM and ANQGSEA. CDR3 size: 10 residues.